Listed below are T cell receptor beta chains from one sample, sequenced in a study of blood T cell repertoires in COVID-19. Generated by immunoSEQ multiplex PCR, the TCRdb table keeps only in-frame clones and is missing some. The sample contains 150,000 to 180,000 clones, about four fifths of which appear only once. The sequencing sample was made of peripheral blood. The receptors come from a woman aged 55-70 years with acute or convalescent COVID-19. CDR3s include the opening cysteine and the closing phenylalanine or tryptophan. The order of the fields is V gene, J gene, D gene, CDR3 protein. D genes are given only for firm matches.

v_call: TRBV2; j_call: TRBJ1-2; d_call: NA; cdr3_aa: CASSALSSYDGYTF
v_call: TRBV6-1; j_call: TRBJ1-5; d_call: NA; cdr3_aa: CASSEARGTEPQHF
v_call: TRBV6-5; j_call: TRBJ1-1; d_call: NA; cdr3_aa: CASSRWEGVTEAFF
v_call: TRBV3-1/TRBV3-2; j_call: TRBJ2-1; d_call: TRBD2; cdr3_aa: CASSLAGGLSYNEQFF
v_call: TRBV29-1; j_call: TRBJ2-2; d_call: TRBD2; cdr3_aa: CSGQRENTGELFF
v_call: TRBV7-2; j_call: TRBJ1-6; d_call: NA; cdr3_aa: CASSLYSAGDASPLHF
v_call: TRBV15; j_call: TRBJ2-1; d_call: TRBD2; cdr3_aa: CATSGEIQVGTSGYNEQFF
v_call: TRBV3-1/TRBV3-2; j_call: TRBJ1-2; d_call: TRBD1; cdr3_aa: CASSLVGQGYGYTF
v_call: TRBV19; j_call: TRBJ2-1; d_call: TRBD1; cdr3_aa: CASSIDFFQGAYEQFF
v_call: TRBV10-2; j_call: TRBJ2-3; d_call: NA; cdr3_aa: CASSTWGVGTDTQYF
v_call: TRBV7-2; j_call: TRBJ1-5; d_call: TRBD1; cdr3_aa: CASSLEGGRHSNQPQHF
v_call: TRBV5-5; j_call: TRBJ1-5; d_call: TRBD1; cdr3_aa: CASSSDRGRDQPQHF
v_call: TRBV18; j_call: TRBJ2-5; d_call: TRBD1; cdr3_aa: CASSPGTGPGETQYF
v_call: TRBV2; j_call: TRBJ2-1; d_call: TRBD1; cdr3_aa: CASSLGQDPQFF
v_call: TRBV5-1; j_call: TRBJ1-2; d_call: NA; cdr3_aa: CASSLEWADGYTF
v_call: TRBV3-1/TRBV3-2; j_call: TRBJ2-1; d_call: TRBD1; cdr3_aa: CASSSGQGQFF
v_call: TRBV2; j_call: TRBJ2-1; d_call: NA; cdr3_aa: CASSELRVSSYNEQFF
v_call: TRBV19; j_call: TRBJ2-3; d_call: NA; cdr3_aa: CASSIIVRDTQYF
v_call: TRBV6-2/TRBV6-3; j_call: TRBJ2-7; d_call: TRBD1; cdr3_aa: CASSSFLGQGAYEQYF
v_call: TRBV30; j_call: TRBJ2-3; d_call: TRBD2; cdr3_aa: CALVRGGMRTQYF
v_call: TRBV5-6; j_call: TRBJ1-6; d_call: TRBD1; cdr3_aa: CASSLGQGARSPLHF
v_call: TRBV9; j_call: TRBJ2-5; d_call: NA; cdr3_aa: CASSVGGVETQYF
v_call: TRBV10-3; j_call: TRBJ1-2; d_call: NA; cdr3_aa: CAISETQGFPRDYTF
v_call: TRBV3-1/TRBV3-2; j_call: TRBJ2-5; d_call: NA; cdr3_aa: CASSQEGIAEYF
v_call: TRBV4-1; j_call: TRBJ1-5; d_call: NA; cdr3_aa: CASSQDGELDQPQHF
v_call: TRBV10-3; j_call: TRBJ1-3; d_call: NA; cdr3_aa: CAISESYQGHTIYF
v_call: TRBV6-5; j_call: TRBJ1-1; d_call: NA; cdr3_aa: CATVDSLNTEAFF
v_call: TRBV5-1; j_call: TRBJ2-7; d_call: NA; cdr3_aa: CASSLDYGSYEQYF
v_call: TRBV7-3; j_call: TRBJ2-2; d_call: NA; cdr3_aa: CASRGALGELFF
v_call: TRBV7-9; j_call: TRBJ2-2; d_call: NA; cdr3_aa: CASSRPQDSITGELFF
v_call: TRBV25-1; j_call: TRBJ1-2; d_call: NA; cdr3_aa: CASSGRGRPNYGYTF
v_call: TRBV18; j_call: TRBJ1-4; d_call: NA; cdr3_aa: CASSSSQGTNEKLFF
v_call: TRBV10-3; j_call: TRBJ1-1; d_call: NA; cdr3_aa: CATGRIGGNTEAFF
v_call: TRBV7-2; j_call: TRBJ2-3; d_call: NA; cdr3_aa: CASSLVSPQGSDTQYF
v_call: TRBV29-1; j_call: TRBJ2-7; d_call: TRBD1; cdr3_aa: CSVAGTVYEQYF
v_call: TRBV3-1/TRBV3-2; j_call: TRBJ1-6; d_call: TRBD1; cdr3_aa: CASSQTGSTDNSPLHF
v_call: TRBV19; j_call: TRBJ1-1; d_call: NA; cdr3_aa: CASSIQGAGTEAFF
v_call: TRBV28; j_call: TRBJ1-2; d_call: TRBD1; cdr3_aa: CASRAGGQGARYGYTF
v_call: TRBV27; j_call: TRBJ2-3; d_call: TRBD1; cdr3_aa: CASSQGTASTDTQYF
v_call: TRBV24-1; j_call: TRBJ1-5; d_call: NA; cdr3_aa: CATSDAPGKTQHF
v_call: TRBV6-5; j_call: TRBJ1-6; d_call: NA; cdr3_aa: CASSRQGNSPLHF
v_call: TRBV10-3; j_call: TRBJ1-2; d_call: TRBD1; cdr3_aa: CAISERETGGEDGYTF
v_call: TRBV18; j_call: TRBJ2-3; d_call: NA; cdr3_aa: CASSPGGVDTQYF
v_call: TRBV19; j_call: TRBJ1-6; d_call: TRBD1; cdr3_aa: CASRVDRGNSPLHF
v_call: TRBV3-1/TRBV3-2; j_call: TRBJ1-1; d_call: NA; cdr3_aa: CASSQVVGGNTEAFF
v_call: TRBV21-1; j_call: TRBJ2-2; d_call: NA; cdr3_aa: CASSMGGLNGELFF
v_call: TRBV7-2; j_call: TRBJ2-7; d_call: NA; cdr3_aa: CASSLSRVISYEQYF
v_call: TRBV18; j_call: TRBJ1-1; d_call: NA; cdr3_aa: CASSGNTAGMNTEAFF
v_call: TRBV28; j_call: TRBJ1-2; d_call: NA; cdr3_aa: CASSGGAVGYTF
v_call: TRBV27; j_call: TRBJ1-6; d_call: NA; cdr3_aa: CASSSGQPNSPLHF
v_call: TRBV10-3; j_call: TRBJ2-5; d_call: NA; cdr3_aa: CAISDSWAETQYF
v_call: TRBV27; j_call: TRBJ1-1; d_call: NA; cdr3_aa: CASTPGAVSRTEAFF
v_call: TRBV9; j_call: TRBJ2-1; d_call: TRBD2; cdr3_aa: CASSVGGEGLRQFF